This entry features one T cell receptor (beta chain) sequence. There are many counts of this clonotype. The input lacks base qualities; no much larger clone sits a single base away. This specimen comes from a study of T cells after yellow fever vaccination (dated by TCRdb to between 2018 and 2021). General notes on the study: Staining for CD3, CD45RA, CCR7 and CD95 was used to sort memory subsets (EM, EMRA, CM and Tscm) on a BD FACS Aria III. To follow T-cell clones before and after both primary and booster YFV17D yellow fever vaccination, bulk TCR alpha and beta repertoires underwent longitudinal sequencing. The SMART-Seq v4 Ultra Low Input RNA kit was used to prepare libraries from fractions with low cell numbers. Sorting of memory subsets took place on days 0, 15 and 45 and at 18 months after primary vaccination, as well as on days 0, 15 and 45 after the 30-year booster. Two healthy male donors made up the cohort, one aged 18 to 29 years and the other aged 30 to 39 years. Blood was collected at multiple timepoints before and after primary and secondary immunization, and bulk PBMC replicates and cell subsets were isolated.

Reading the germline V gene gives CDR1 SGHRS and CDR2 YFSETQ. The CDR3 has 12 amino acids, counting the end cysteine and phenylalanine. Only the CDR3 part of the read is kept: 36 bases, read in frame from the first base. V was cut back by 7 bases and J by 7 bases, leaving a gap of 9 bases between them. This specimen's treatment or condition label, interpreted: live attenuated yellow fever vaccine strain. A standard Ficoll-Paque protocol was used to isolate PBMCs from peripheral blood. For sorted memory subsets, RNA extraction was done with the RNeasy Micro Kit. TCR cDNA was synthesized by 5'RACE template switching, which introduced a universal primer site and unique molecular identifiers. Priming for cDNA synthesis came from both the TCR alpha and TCR beta constant segments. Library amplification involved two PCR steps, and the second step added sample barcodes and sequencing adapters. Sequencing of libraries was done on Illumina HiSeq 2500 (2x100 bp) or NovaSeq (2x150 bp). As for the authors' bioinformatics: MIGEC was used to demultiplex reads and collapse the reads into UMI consensus sequences, and MiXCR was used for V(D)J alignment. Clonotypes responding to the vaccine were identified with edgeR on replicate PBMC samples, with the criteria of FDR below 0.01 and a log2 fold change above 5 up to day 15. Each bulk clonotype was labeled CD4 or CD8 based on which sequenced repertoire, CD4 or CD8, contained the clonotype at higher abundance. Clonotype frequencies in memory subsets were weighted by FACS-sorted cell numbers to estimate each clone's distribution across memory phenotypes. TCRdb's own reprocessing of the public reads used fastp at Q25 and MiXCR and kept productive beta chains. Each CDR3 protein appears once, grouped with its most common genes and DNA. The V and J calls come from TCRdb's annotation, not from the publication. In this sample the table shows tens of thousands of distinct CDR3 sequences, about 6.3% of which occur a single time. The ten largest clones take up under 25% of the sample.

General findings and caveats noted by the study authors: Because only a couple of donors were included in the study, the extent to which the findings can be generalized is limited. FACS-sorted repertoires could contain abundant contaminating clonotypes from the bulk population, so computational filtering was required. Most clones expanded after primary vaccination (almost 97% of CD4 and around nine tenths of CD8) were re-detected after the booster, suggesting that broad memory maintenance occurred. A small share of clonotypes was detected in both CD4 and CD8 compartments, with the overlap likely arising from convergent recombination. On day 0, almost all vaccine-responding clonotypes were found to be below detection in the sorted memory subsets. Compared with the primary T-cell response, the secondary T-cell response was weaker but faster, peaking on day 5 rather than day 15.

Recombination connected TRBV5-1 to TRBJ1-6; 5 matching bases give a weak D call of TRBD1. The sequence derives from a man aged 18 to 30 who received the YFV17D yellow fever vaccine. Sequencing used PBMCs, either bulk or a sorted T-cell subset (CD4+, CD8+, memory, or dextramer-sorted; not recorded which), obtained on the day of the first yellow fever vaccination. The DNA sequence follows: TGCGCCAGCCGGGGCGGCAATTCACCCCTCCACTTT. This yields the protein CASRGGNSPLHF.